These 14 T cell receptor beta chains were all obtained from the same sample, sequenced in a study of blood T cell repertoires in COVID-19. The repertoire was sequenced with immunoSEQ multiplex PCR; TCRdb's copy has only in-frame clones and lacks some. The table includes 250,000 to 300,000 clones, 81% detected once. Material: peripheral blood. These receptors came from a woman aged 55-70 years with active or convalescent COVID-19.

The CDR3 sequence is CASSFESSNYGYTF. The CDR3 nucleotides read TGTGCCAGCAGCTTTGAATCGAGTAACTATGGCTACACCTTC. This chain links TRBV7-2 with TRBJ1-2; D is ambiguous. Germline CDR1 and CDR2: SGHTA and FQGNSA. V was shortened by 3 bases and J by 1 base, with 9 bases between the two germline ends. This CDR3 contains 14 residues.

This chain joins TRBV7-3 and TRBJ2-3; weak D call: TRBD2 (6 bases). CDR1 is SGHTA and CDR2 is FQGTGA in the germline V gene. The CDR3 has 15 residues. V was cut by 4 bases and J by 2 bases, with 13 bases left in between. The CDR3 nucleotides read TGTGCCAGCAGCTATGGGACTTTGCCCACAGATACGCAGTATTTT. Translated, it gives CASSYGTLPTDTQYF. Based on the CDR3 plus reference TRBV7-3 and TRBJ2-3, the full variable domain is GAGVSQTPSNKVTEKGKYVELRCDPISGHTALYWYRQSLGQGPEFLIYFQGTGAADDSGLPNDRFFAVRPEGSVSTLKIQRTERGDSAVYLCASSYGTLPTDTQYFGPGTRLTVL.

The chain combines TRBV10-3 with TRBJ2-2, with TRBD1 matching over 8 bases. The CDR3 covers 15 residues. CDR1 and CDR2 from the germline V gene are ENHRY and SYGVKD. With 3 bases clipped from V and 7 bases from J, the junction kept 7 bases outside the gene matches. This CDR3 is CAISDEYRGVGELFF. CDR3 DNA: TGTGCCATCAGTGATGAGTACAGGGGGGTCGGGGAGCTGTTTTTT.

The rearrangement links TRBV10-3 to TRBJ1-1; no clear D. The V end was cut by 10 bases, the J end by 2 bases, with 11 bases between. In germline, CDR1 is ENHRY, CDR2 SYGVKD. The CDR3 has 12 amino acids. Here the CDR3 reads CATKGVNTEAFF. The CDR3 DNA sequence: TGTGCCACAAAGGGAGTTAACACTGAAGCTTTCTTT.

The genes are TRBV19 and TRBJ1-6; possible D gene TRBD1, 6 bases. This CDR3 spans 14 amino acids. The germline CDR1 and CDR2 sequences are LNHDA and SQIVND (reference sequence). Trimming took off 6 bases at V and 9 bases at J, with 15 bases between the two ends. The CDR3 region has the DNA TGTGCCAGTAGAGACAGGTTACGGGGTTCACCCCTCCACTTT. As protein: CASRDRLRGSPLHF.

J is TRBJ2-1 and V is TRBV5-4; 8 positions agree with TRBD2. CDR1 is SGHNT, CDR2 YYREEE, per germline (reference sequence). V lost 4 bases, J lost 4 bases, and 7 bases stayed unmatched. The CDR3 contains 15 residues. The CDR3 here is CASSQRAGEYNEQFF. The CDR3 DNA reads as TGTGCCAGCAGCCAGCGAGCGGGGGAATACAATGAGCAGTTCTTC. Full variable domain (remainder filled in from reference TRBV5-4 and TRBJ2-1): ETGVTQSPTHLIKTRGQQVTLRCSSQSGHNTVSWYQQALGQGPQFIFQYYREEENGRGNFPPRFSGLQFPNYSSELNVNALELDDSALYLCASSQRAGEYNEQFFGPGTRLTVL.

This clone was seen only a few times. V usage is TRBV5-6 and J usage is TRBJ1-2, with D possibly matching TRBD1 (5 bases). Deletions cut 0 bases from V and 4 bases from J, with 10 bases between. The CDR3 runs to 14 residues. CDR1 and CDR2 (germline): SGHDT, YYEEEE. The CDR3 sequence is CASSLGGASYGYTF. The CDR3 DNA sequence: TGTGCCAGCAGCTTGGGTGGGGCGAGCTATGGCTACACCTTC.

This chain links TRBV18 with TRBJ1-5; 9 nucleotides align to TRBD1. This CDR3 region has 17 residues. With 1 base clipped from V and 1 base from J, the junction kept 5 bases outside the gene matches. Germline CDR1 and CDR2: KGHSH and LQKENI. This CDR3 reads CASSPLQGAVSNQPQHF. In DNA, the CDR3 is TGTGCCAGCTCACCACTACAGGGGGCAGTGAGCAATCAGCCCCAGCATTTT.

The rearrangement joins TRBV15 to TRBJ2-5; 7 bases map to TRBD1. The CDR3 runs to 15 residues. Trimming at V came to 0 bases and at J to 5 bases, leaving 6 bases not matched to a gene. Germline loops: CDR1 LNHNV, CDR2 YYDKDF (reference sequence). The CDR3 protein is CATSREDRVGETQYF. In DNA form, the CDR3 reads TGTGCCACCAGCAGAGAAGACAGGGTTGGGGAGACCCAGTACTTC.

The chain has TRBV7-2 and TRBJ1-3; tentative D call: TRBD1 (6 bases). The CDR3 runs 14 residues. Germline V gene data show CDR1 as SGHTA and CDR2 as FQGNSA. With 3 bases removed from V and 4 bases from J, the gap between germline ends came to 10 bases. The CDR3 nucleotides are TGTGCCAGCAGCTTCAGGGGTTGGGGAAACACCATATATTTT. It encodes CASSFRGWGNTIYF.

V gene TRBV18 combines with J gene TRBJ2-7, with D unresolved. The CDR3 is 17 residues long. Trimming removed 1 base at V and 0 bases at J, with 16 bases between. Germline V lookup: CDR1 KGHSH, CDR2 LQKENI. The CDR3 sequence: CASSPLTGTTFSYEQYF. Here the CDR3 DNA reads TGTGCCAGCTCACCACTTACCGGCACTACTTTCTCCTACGAGCAGTACTTC. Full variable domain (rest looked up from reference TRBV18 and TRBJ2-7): NAGVMQNPRHLVRRRGQEARLRCSPMKGHSHVYWYRQLPEEGLKFMVYLQKENIIDESGMPKERFSAEFPKEGPSILRIQQVVRGDSAAYFCASSPLTGTTFSYEQYFGPGTRLTVT.

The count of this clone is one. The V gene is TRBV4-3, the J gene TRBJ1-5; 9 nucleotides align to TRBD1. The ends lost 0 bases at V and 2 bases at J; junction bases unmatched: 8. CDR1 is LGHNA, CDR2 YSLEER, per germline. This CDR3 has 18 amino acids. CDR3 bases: TGCGCCAGCAGCCAAGAAGTCACAGGGGGCGCGGGCAATCAGCCCCAGCATTTT. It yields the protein CASSQEVTGGAGNQPQHF.

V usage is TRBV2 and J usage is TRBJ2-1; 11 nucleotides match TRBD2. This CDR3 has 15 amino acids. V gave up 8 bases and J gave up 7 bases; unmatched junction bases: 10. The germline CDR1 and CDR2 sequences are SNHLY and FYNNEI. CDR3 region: CASRTGTSGRNEQFF. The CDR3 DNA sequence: TGTGCCAGCCGCACCGGGACTAGCGGCCGAAATGAGCAGTTCTTC.

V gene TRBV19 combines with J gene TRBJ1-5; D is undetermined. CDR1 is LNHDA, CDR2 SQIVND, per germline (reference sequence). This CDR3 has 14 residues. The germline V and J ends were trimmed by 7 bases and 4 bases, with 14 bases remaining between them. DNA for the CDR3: TGTGCCAGTACCGCAAGCTGGGAGAATCAGCCCCAGCATTTT. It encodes CASTASWENQPQHF.